This T cell receptor beta chain was profiled in a study of follicular helper T cells after annual influenza vaccination. Method: immunoSEQ multiplex PCR; TCRdb's copy keeps in-frame clones and lacks some. The sample has several thousand clones; 70% to 80% are singletons. Time point defined: 2014-2015 season, pre-vaccination. Community-dwelling subjects without influenza vaccination in the prior 6 months were enrolled. Vaccine contraindications, substance abuse, HIV/AIDS, active malignancy and active illness excluded donors. Germline values: CDR1 LNHDA, CDR2 SQIVND (reference sequence). CDR3 length: 16 amino acids. J gave up 7 bases and V 0 bases, and 9 bases lay outside the gene matches. On this clone itself: What it recognizes is unknown.

Study results and caveats: Plasmablast frequency change correlated with clonality change in ICOS+CD38+ cTfh. Day 7 ICOS+CD38+ clones were most often found later in ICOS-CD38- cTfh cells.

This sequence originates from an adult who received the influenza vaccine. This chain joins TRBV19 and TRBJ2-1; 7 bases line up with TRBD2. The sequenced sample was CXCR5+ CD38- circulating T follicular helper cells from blood, obtained on the day of influenza vaccination. Regarding subset: circulating Tfh, non-naive CD4+CXCR5+PD-1+ (ICOS+CD38+ or ICOS-CD38-). The CDR3: CASSIDLASGRNEQFF. In nucleotides, the CDR3 is TGTGCCAGTAGTATAGATCTGGCTAGCGGACGGAATGAGCAGTTCTTC.